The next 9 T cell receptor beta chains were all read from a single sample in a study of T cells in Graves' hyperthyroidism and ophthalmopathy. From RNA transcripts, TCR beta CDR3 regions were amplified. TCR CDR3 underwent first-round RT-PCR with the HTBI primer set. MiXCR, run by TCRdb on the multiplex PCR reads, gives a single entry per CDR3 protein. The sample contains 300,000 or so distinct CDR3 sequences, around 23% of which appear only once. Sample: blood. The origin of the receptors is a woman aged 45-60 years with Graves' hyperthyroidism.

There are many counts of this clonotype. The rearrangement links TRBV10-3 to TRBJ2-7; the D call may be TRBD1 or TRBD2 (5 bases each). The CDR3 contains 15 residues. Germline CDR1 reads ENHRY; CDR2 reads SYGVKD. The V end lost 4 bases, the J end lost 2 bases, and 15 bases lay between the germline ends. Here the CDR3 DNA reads TGTGCCATCAGTGGAGGAAGGGACCGGACCTACGAGCAGTACTTC. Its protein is CAISGGRDRTYEQYF.

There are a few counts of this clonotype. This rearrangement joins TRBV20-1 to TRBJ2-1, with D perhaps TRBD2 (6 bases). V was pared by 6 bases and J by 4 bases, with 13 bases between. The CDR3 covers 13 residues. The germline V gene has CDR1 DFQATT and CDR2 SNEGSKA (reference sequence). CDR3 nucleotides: TGCAGTGCCCCGACTAGAACTTACAATGAGCAGTTCTTC. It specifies CSAPTRTYNEQFF.

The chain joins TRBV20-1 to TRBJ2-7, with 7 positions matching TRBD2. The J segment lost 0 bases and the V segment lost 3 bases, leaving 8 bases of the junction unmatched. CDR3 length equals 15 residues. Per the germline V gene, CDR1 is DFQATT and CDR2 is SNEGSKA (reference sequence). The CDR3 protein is CSASLGGSVSYEQYF. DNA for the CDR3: TGCAGTGCTAGTCTCGGCGGGAGCGTCTCCTACGAGCAGTACTTC.

The CDR3 bases are TGTGCCAGTAGTAGGCCCGGGGACGGCAATCAGCCCCAGCATTTT. It translates to CASSRPGDGNQPQHF. The J gene is TRBJ1-5, the V gene TRBV19; D is possibly TRBD1 (5 bases). CDR3 length: 15 residues. Germline V gives CDR1 LNHDA, CDR2 SQIVND (reference sequence). Trimming stripped 4 bases from V and 2 bases from J, with 12 bases between. The full variable domain, rest sourced from reference TRBV19 and TRBJ1-5, is DGGITQSPKYLFRKEGQNVTLSCEQNLNHDAMYWYRQDPGQGLRLIYYSQIVNDFQKGDIAEGYSVSREKKESFPLTVTSAQKNPTAFYLCASSRPGDGNQPQHFGDGTRLSIL.

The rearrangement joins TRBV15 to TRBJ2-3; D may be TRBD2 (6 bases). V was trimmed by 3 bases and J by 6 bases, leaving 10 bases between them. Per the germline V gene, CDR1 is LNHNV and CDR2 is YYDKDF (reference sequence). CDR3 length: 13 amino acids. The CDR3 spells CATSSSGGDTQYF. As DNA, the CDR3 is TGTGCCACCAGCAGTTCCGGGGGTGATACGCAGTATTTT.

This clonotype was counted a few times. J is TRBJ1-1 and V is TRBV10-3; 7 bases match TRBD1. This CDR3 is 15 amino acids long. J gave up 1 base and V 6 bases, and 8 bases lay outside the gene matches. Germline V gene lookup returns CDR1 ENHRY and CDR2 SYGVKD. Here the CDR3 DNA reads TGTGCCATCAGCCGACCTGGACAGGAGAACACTGAAGCTTTCTTT. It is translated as CAISRPGQENTEAFF.

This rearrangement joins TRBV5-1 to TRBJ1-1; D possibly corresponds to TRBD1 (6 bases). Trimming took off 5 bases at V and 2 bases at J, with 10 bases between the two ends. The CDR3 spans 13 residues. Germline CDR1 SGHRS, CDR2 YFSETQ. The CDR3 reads CASRDSSNTEAFF. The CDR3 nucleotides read TGCGCCAGCAGGGACAGTTCAAACACTGAAGCTTTCTTT.

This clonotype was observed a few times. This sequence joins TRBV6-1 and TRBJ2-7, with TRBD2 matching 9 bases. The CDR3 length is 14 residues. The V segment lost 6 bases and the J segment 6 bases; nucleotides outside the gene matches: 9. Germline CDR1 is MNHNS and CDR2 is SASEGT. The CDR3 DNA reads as TGTGCCAGCAGGGCAGCTGGTAGCGGGAGCGAGCAGTACTTC. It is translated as CASRAAGSGSEQYF.

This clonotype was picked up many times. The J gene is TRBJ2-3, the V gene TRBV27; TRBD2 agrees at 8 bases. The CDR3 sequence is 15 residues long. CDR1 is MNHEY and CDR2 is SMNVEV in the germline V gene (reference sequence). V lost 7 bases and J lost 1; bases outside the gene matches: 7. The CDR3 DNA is TGTGCCAGCAACTCAGCGGGAGTCGGCACAGATACGCAGTATTTT. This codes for CASNSAGVGTDTQYF.